The rows below give T cell receptor beta chains drawn from one sample of a study of blood T cell repertoires in COVID-19. This table comes from immunoSEQ multiplex PCR, and its TCRdb copy is limited to in-frame clones, with some not included. The sample contains approximately 440,000 clones, 87% of which appear only once. The sample taken for sequencing was PBMCs or T cells enriched from blood (not recorded which). The source is a woman aged 18 to 35 who had recovered from COVID-19. Each CDR3 is given with its conserved first and last residue. The order of the fields is CDR3 length, clone size, D gene, J gene, V gene, CDR3 protein, CDR3 DNA. D genes are given only for firm matches. The size field is filled for only some rows; it gives once, few, many or a size class.

cdr3_length: 14
clone_size: NA
d_call: NA
j_call: TRBJ1-1
v_call: TRBV3-1/TRBV3-2
cdr3_aa: CASSLYNPEGEAFF
cdr3_nt: TGTGCCAGCAGCCTATACAACCCAGAGGGTGAAGCTTTCTTT

cdr3_length: 18
clone_size: once
d_call: NA
j_call: TRBJ1-1
v_call: TRBV19
cdr3_aa: CASSIVLLARERDTEAFF
cdr3_nt: TGTGCCAGTAGTATAGTCCTCTTGGCACGGGAGAGGGACACTGAAGCTTTCTTT

cdr3_length: 12
clone_size: NA
d_call: TRBD1
j_call: TRBJ2-5
v_call: TRBV29-1
cdr3_aa: CSMGQGQETQYF
cdr3_nt: TGCAGCATGGGACAGGGACAAGAGACCCAGTACTTC

cdr3_length: 15
clone_size: NA
d_call: TRBD1
j_call: TRBJ1-1
v_call: TRBV5-5
cdr3_aa: CASSLGTGQNTEAFF
cdr3_nt: TGTGCCAGCAGCCTCGGGACAGGCCAAAACACTGAAGCTTTCTTT

cdr3_length: 15
clone_size: NA
d_call: NA
j_call: TRBJ2-3
v_call: TRBV10-3
cdr3_aa: CAISAGLAATDTQYF
cdr3_nt: TGTGCCATCAGTGCGGGACTGGCAGCCACAGATACGCAGTATTTT

cdr3_length: 17
clone_size: few
d_call: NA
j_call: TRBJ1-1
v_call: TRBV5-6
cdr3_aa: CASSLSPRQIYDTEAFF
cdr3_nt: TGTGCCAGCAGCTTAAGTCCGCGACAGATTTATGACACTGAAGCTTTCTTT

cdr3_length: 18
clone_size: NA
d_call: NA
j_call: TRBJ2-2
v_call: TRBV9
cdr3_aa: CASSPRTGEGHLTGELFF
cdr3_nt: TGTGCCAGCAGCCCGAGGACCGGGGAGGGACACCTCACCGGGGAGCTGTTTTTT

cdr3_length: 14
clone_size: NA
d_call: NA
j_call: TRBJ1-5
v_call: TRBV7-2
cdr3_aa: CASSLRGRNQPQHF
cdr3_nt: TGTGCCAGCAGCTTAAGGGGGAGAAATCAGCCCCAGCATTTT

cdr3_length: 15
clone_size: NA
d_call: NA
j_call: TRBJ1-3
v_call: TRBV10-3
cdr3_aa: CATALTGFSGNTIYF
cdr3_nt: TGTGCCACCGCCCTGACAGGATTCTCTGGAAACACCATATATTTT

cdr3_length: 14
clone_size: once
d_call: NA
j_call: TRBJ1-1
v_call: TRBV5-1
cdr3_aa: CASSLAGRNTEAFF
cdr3_nt: TGCGCCAGCAGCTTGGCTGGCAGGAACACTGAAGCTTTCTTT

cdr3_length: 16
clone_size: once
d_call: NA
j_call: TRBJ2-3
v_call: TRBV3-1/TRBV3-2
cdr3_aa: CASSQYIRLETDTQYF
cdr3_nt: TGTGCCAGCAGCCAGTATATTCGGTTGGAGACAGATACGCAGTATTTT

cdr3_length: 16
clone_size: NA
d_call: NA
j_call: TRBJ1-5
v_call: TRBV19
cdr3_aa: CASSVKGGYSNQPQHF
cdr3_nt: TGTGCCAGTAGTGTCAAAGGGGGATATAGCAATCAGCCCCAGCATTTT

cdr3_length: 14
clone_size: few
d_call: TRBD1
j_call: TRBJ2-1
v_call: TRBV6-6
cdr3_aa: CASRPGQTYNEQFF
cdr3_nt: TGTGCCAGCAGGCCGGGACAGACCTACAATGAGCAGTTCTTC

cdr3_length: 14
clone_size: NA
d_call: NA
j_call: TRBJ1-5
v_call: TRBV2
cdr3_aa: CASSETSSNQPQHF
cdr3_nt: TGTGCCAGCAGTGAAACTTCAAGCAATCAGCCCCAGCATTTT

cdr3_length: 11
clone_size: NA
d_call: NA
j_call: TRBJ1-3
v_call: TRBV30
cdr3_aa: CAWGLGNTIYF
cdr3_nt: TGTGCCTGGGGGCTAGGAAACACCATATATTTT

cdr3_length: 15
clone_size: few
d_call: TRBD2
j_call: TRBJ2-3
v_call: TRBV5-1
cdr3_aa: CASSLSGLVTDTQYF
cdr3_nt: TGCGCCAGCAGCTTGTCTGGACTAGTCACAGATACGCAGTATTTT

cdr3_length: 16
clone_size: NA
d_call: TRBD1
j_call: TRBJ2-3
v_call: TRBV27
cdr3_aa: CASSRDRGTSTDTQYF
cdr3_nt: TGTGCCAGCAGCCGGGACAGGGGGACTAGCACAGATACGCAGTATTTT

cdr3_length: 12
clone_size: NA
d_call: NA
j_call: TRBJ1-2
v_call: TRBV28
cdr3_aa: CASRAPARGYTF
cdr3_nt: TGTGCCAGCAGAGCGCCGGCGCGGGGCTACACCTTC

cdr3_length: 12
clone_size: NA
d_call: NA
j_call: TRBJ1-1
v_call: TRBV5-1
cdr3_aa: CASSFDRRSPFF
cdr3_nt: TGCGCCAGCAGCTTTGACCGGCGGTCTCCTTTCTTT

cdr3_length: 16
clone_size: NA
d_call: NA
j_call: TRBJ2-2
v_call: TRBV18
cdr3_aa: CASSGINTANTGELFF
cdr3_nt: TGTGCCAGCTCAGGTATCAACACAGCTAACACCGGGGAGCTGTTTTTT

cdr3_length: 14
clone_size: once
d_call: NA
j_call: TRBJ2-7
v_call: TRBV6-5
cdr3_aa: CASSYSGESYEQYF
cdr3_nt: TGTGCCAGCAGTTACAGTGGGGAGTCCTACGAGCAGTACTTC

cdr3_length: 15
clone_size: NA
d_call: TRBD1
j_call: TRBJ1-4
v_call: TRBV3-1/TRBV3-2
cdr3_aa: CASSHREQGDEKLFF
cdr3_nt: TGTGCCAGCAGCCATCGAGAGCAGGGGGATGAAAAACTGTTTTTT

cdr3_length: 16
clone_size: NA
d_call: NA
j_call: TRBJ2-1
v_call: TRBV25-1
cdr3_aa: CASSPRGNPSYNEQFF
cdr3_nt: TGTGCCAGCAGTCCGAGGGGGAATCCCTCCTACAATGAGCAGTTCTTC

cdr3_length: 15
clone_size: NA
d_call: TRBD2
j_call: TRBJ2-3
v_call: TRBV7-2
cdr3_aa: CASSLESSGGDTQYF
cdr3_nt: TGTGCCAGCAGCCTAGAGTCTAGCGGGGGCGATACGCAGTATTTT

cdr3_length: 12
clone_size: NA
d_call: NA
j_call: TRBJ2-5
v_call: TRBV5-1
cdr3_aa: CASSLIGETQYF
cdr3_nt: TGCGCCAGCAGCCTGATCGGGGAGACCCAGTACTTC

cdr3_length: 15
clone_size: NA
d_call: NA
j_call: TRBJ1-2
v_call: TRBV3-1/TRBV3-2
cdr3_aa: CASSPIPEERSGYTF
cdr3_nt: TGTGCCAGCAGCCCGATACCTGAAGAGCGGTCGGGCTACACCTTC

cdr3_length: 15
clone_size: few
d_call: TRBD1
j_call: TRBJ2-7
v_call: TRBV18
cdr3_aa: CASSPRDRAQYEQYF
cdr3_nt: TGTGCCAGCTCACCTCGGGACAGGGCCCAATACGAGCAGTACTTC

cdr3_length: 14
clone_size: NA
d_call: NA
j_call: TRBJ1-5
v_call: TRBV7-3
cdr3_aa: CASSLANSNQPQHF
cdr3_nt: TGTGCCAGCAGCTTAGCTAATAGCAATCAGCCCCAGCATTTT

cdr3_length: 15
clone_size: NA
d_call: TRBD1
j_call: TRBJ1-6
v_call: TRBV23-1
cdr3_aa: CASRRTGTLKSPLHF
cdr3_nt: TGCGCCAGCAGAAGGACAGGGACGCTCAAATCACCCCTCCACTTT

cdr3_length: 12
clone_size: NA
d_call: NA
j_call: TRBJ1-2
v_call: TRBV3-1/TRBV3-2
cdr3_aa: CASSHADYGYTF
cdr3_nt: TGTGCCAGCAGCCATGCAGACTATGGCTACACCTTC

cdr3_length: 16
clone_size: once
d_call: TRBD1
j_call: TRBJ1-2
v_call: TRBV24-1
cdr3_aa: CATSDPRDREDYGYTF
cdr3_nt: TGTGCCACCAGTGATCCCCGGGACAGGGAGGACTATGGCTACACCTTC

cdr3_length: 15
clone_size: NA
d_call: TRBD1
j_call: TRBJ2-7
v_call: TRBV28
cdr3_aa: CASSLPRTGGGEQYF
cdr3_nt: TGTGCCAGCAGTTTACCCCGGACAGGGGGGGGAGAGCAGTACTTC

cdr3_length: 15
clone_size: NA
d_call: TRBD1
j_call: TRBJ2-7
v_call: TRBV6-5
cdr3_aa: CASSYGGQTFYEQYF
cdr3_nt: TGTGCCAGCAGTTACGGGGGACAGACGTTCTACGAGCAGTACTTC

cdr3_length: 15
clone_size: NA
d_call: NA
j_call: TRBJ1-1
v_call: TRBV19
cdr3_aa: CASRKEGQMNTEAFF
cdr3_nt: TGTGCCAGTAGGAAGGAAGGACAGATGAACACTGAAGCTTTCTTT